This T cell receptor (beta chain) emerged from a study of PD-1 blockade in classical Hodgkin lymphoma. Study details: Intravenous infusions of nivolumab 3 mg/kg reached patients every 2 weeks.

Method: immunoSEQ multiplex PCR; TCRdb's copy keeps in-frame clones and lacks some. The sample shows 10,000 to 15,000 clones, roughly 89% of them seen only once. There are 16 residues in the CDR3. The ends lost 2 bases at V and 6 bases at J; junction bases unmatched: 7. Germline V gene lookup returns CDR1 SGHVS and CDR2 FNYEAQ. This clone came up once. Its antigen is still unknown. Whole-study results and caveats: Factors driving the repertoire differences, possibly disease activity or prior therapy, remain undefined. According to reports, newly diagnosed patients had lower baseline TCR diversity than healthy donors, and relapsed/refractory patients had lower baseline TCR diversity still. Complete responders' diversity at baseline resembled that of newly diagnosed patients.

Relapse was seen in all patients after autologous stem cell transplantation, and brentuximab vedotin exposure was variable. This sequence was found in a human donor with classical Hodgkin lymphoma. The chain uses TRBV7-6 and TRBJ2-2; TRBD1 agrees at 9 bases. Sequenced here: peripheral blood mononuclear cells (PBMCs), sampled at baseline. The CDR3 DNA is TGTGCCAGCAGCTTAACACAGGGGGCGACGGCCGGGGAGCTGTTTTTT. This encodes CASSLTQGATAGELFF.